This T cell receptor (beta chain) was obtained from a study of cytomegalovirus exposure and HLA in healthy donors. Researchers ran the PCR with 60 Vbeta and 13 Jbeta primers. Sequenced by immunoSEQ multiplex PCR; TCRdb stores in-frame clones only, minus some. The top ten hold roughly 8.3% of the sample, which has about 110,000 clones, 67% seen once. Trimming removed 5 bases from V and 2 bases from J, with 13 bases in between. This CDR3 region has 13 residues. From germline, CDR1 is SQVTM and CDR2 ANQGSEA. Regarding the study as a whole: Reported performance of the classifier showed diagnosis of cytomegalovirus status with high specificity and sensitivity.

A few counts support this clone. Its antigen remains unidentified. Material: PBMCs. This clonotype originated in a man aged 18 to 30 in good health and CMV-seropositive. This rearrangement joins TRBV29-1 to TRBJ2-7; maybe TRBD2 (5 bases). CDR3 nucleotide sequence: TGCAGCGTTCACTCGGGGATACCCTACGAGCAGTACTTC. It specifies CSVHSGIPYEQYF.